These 27 T cell receptor beta chains came from one sample sequenced in a study of blood T cell repertoires in COVID-19 (dated by TCRdb to the early 2020s). The receptor library was made with the immunoSEQ multiplex PCR assay. In TCRdb, the immuneACCESS table is reduced to in-frame sequences with V and J assigned. These tables do not hold every clone; where another copy was compared, an unresolved V gene accounts for under half, and the others remain unexplained. For this sample the table gives tens of thousands of clones, of which 90% were detected only once. Of the sample, around 20% falls within the top ten clones. The sequencing input was peripheral blood. These receptors were obtained from a man at least 80 years old with acute or convalescent COVID-19.

V and J are TRBV2 and TRBJ1-5, with D possibly matching TRBD1 (5 bases). The CDR3 loop spans 13 amino acids. Per germline, CDR1 SNHLY and CDR2 FYNNEI. V lost 4 bases, J lost 1 base, and 5 bases lay in between. This CDR3 reads CASSGQSNQPQHF. CDR3 coding DNA: TGTGCCAGCAGTGGACAGAGCAATCAGCCCCAGCATTTT.

The table lists this clone with a few counts. V is TRBV19 and J is TRBJ1-1; D not resolved. The CDR3 contains 15 residues. The V end was cut by 1 base, the J end by 2 bases, with 11 bases between. Germline V gene data show CDR1 as LNHDA and CDR2 as SQIVND (reference sequence). The CDR3 DNA sequence: TGTGCCAGTAGTATAGTTTTTACGGGTAACACTGAAGCTTTCTTT. Protein sequence: CASSIVFTGNTEAFF. Filled out from reference TRBV19 and TRBJ1-1, the complete variable domain reads DGGITQSPKYLFRKEGQNVTLSCEQNLNHDAMYWYRQDPGQGLRLIYYSQIVNDFQKGDIAEGYSVSREKKESFPLTVTSAQKNPTAFYLCASSIVFTGNTEAFFGQGTRLTVV.

The chain is built from TRBV3-1 (or the pseudogene TRBV3-2) and TRBJ2-5; 9 bases line up with TRBD2. Trimming at V came to 1 base and at J to 5 bases, leaving 5 bases not matched to a gene. Germline-derived CDR1 and CDR2 are LGHDT and YNNKEL (reference sequence). The CDR3 length is 15 residues. DNA of the CDR3: TGTGCCAGCAGCCAAGTAGAAAGCGGGGGGGAGACCCAGTACTTC. Its translation: CASSQVESGGETQYF.

The V call is TRBV5-1, the J call TRBJ2-5; 10 bases line up with TRBD1. V gave up 7 bases and J gave up 4 bases; unmatched junction bases: 7. This CDR3 is 14 amino acids long. Germline assignment: CDR1 SGHRS and CDR2 YFSETQ. The CDR3 bases are TGCGCCAGCCGGCCCGGGACAGGGGCAGAGACCCAGTACTTC. Translated: CASRPGTGAETQYF.

V is TRBV5-1 and J is TRBJ2-7; D possibly corresponds to TRBD2 (5 bases). Germline V gene lookup returns CDR1 SGHRS and CDR2 YFSETQ. CDR3 size: 14 residues. Trimming pared 0 bases from V and 3 bases from J, leaving 10 bases between. CDR3 amino acids: CASSLAMGSYEQYF. CDR3 nucleotide sequence: TGCGCCAGCAGCTTGGCCATGGGGAGCTACGAGCAGTACTTC.

V and J are TRBV10-3 and TRBJ1-4; 8 nucleotides agree with TRBD1. CDR1 and CDR2 from the germline V gene are ENHRY and SYGVKD. The CDR3 runs 15 residues. The V segment lost 2 bases and the J segment 8 bases; nucleotides outside the gene matches: 7. Written as DNA, the CDR3 is TGTGCCATCAGTGAGAGGCAGGGGGCAGGAGAAAAACTGTTTTTT. Residues: CAISERQGAGEKLFF.

This chain joins TRBV19 and TRBJ2-7; TRBD2 matches at 15 bases. This CDR3 comprises 16 residues. The V segment lost 3 bases and the J segment 5 bases; nucleotides outside the gene matches: 5. The germline V gene encodes CDR1 LNHDA and CDR2 SQIVND (reference sequence). CDR3 DNA: TGTGCCAGTAGTATCGGACTAGCGGGGGGGCAGAACGAGCAGTACTTC. Protein product: CASSIGLAGGQNEQYF.

In this sample, this clone turned up once. The V and J genes are TRBV7-9 and TRBJ2-5; 7 nucleotides align to TRBD1. The germline V gene encodes CDR1 SEHNR and CDR2 FQNEAQ (reference sequence). The CDR3 consists of 15 residues. The junction had 6 bases not matched to a gene; V was cut back by 3 bases and J by 2 bases. The CDR3 DNA reads as TGTGCCAGCAGCTTCTACTGGACAGGTCAAGAGACCCAGTACTTC. It translates to CASSFYWTGQETQYF. Using reference TRBV7-9 and TRBJ2-5 for the parts outside the CDR3, the full variable domain is DTGVSQNPRHKITKRGQNVTFRCDPISEHNRLYWYRQTLGQGPEFLTYFQNEAQLEKSRLLSDRFSAERPKGSFSTLEIQRTEQGDSAMYLCASSFYWTGQETQYFGPGTRLLVL.

This clone was detected once. The chain uses TRBV19 and TRBJ1-5; TRBD1 matches 8 bases. With 4 bases clipped from V and 7 bases from J, the junction kept 9 bases outside the gene matches. Germline CDR1 LNHDA, CDR2 SQIVND (reference sequence). The CDR3 is made up of 15 amino acids. In DNA form, the CDR3 reads TGTGCCAGTAGTAGCCAGCTCGACAGGGGCCAGCCCCAGCATTTT. It encodes CASSSQLDRGQPQHF.

The chain joins TRBV10-2 to TRBJ1-1; D unclear. The CDR3 length is 13 residues. The V gene lost 5 bases and the J gene lost 3 bases, with 10 bases spanning the gap. Per germline, CDR1 WSHSY and CDR2 SAAADI. In DNA form, the CDR3 reads TGCGCCAGCAGTCCAACATCCTACACTGAAGCTTTCTTT. This gives the protein CASSPTSYTEAFF.

The chain uses TRBV6-6 and TRBJ2-2; 8 positions agree with TRBD2. The CDR3 runs 14 residues. J was trimmed by 0 bases and V by 7 bases; bases with no gene match: 1. From germline, CDR1 is MNHNY and CDR2 SVGAGI (reference sequence). CDR3 residues: CASTGLANTGELFF. As DNA, the CDR3 is TGTGCCAGCACGGGACTAGCGAACACCGGGGAGCTGTTTTTT.

This clone showed up just once. The rearrangement uses TRBV7-2 and TRBJ1-3, with 9 bases identical to TRBD1. The ends lost 5 bases at V and 4 bases at J; junction bases unmatched: 6. The CDR3 has 15 amino acids. Germline-derived CDR1 and CDR2 are SGHTA and FQGNSA. CDR3 amino acids: CASSPGTGNGNTIYF. DNA of the CDR3: TGTGCCAGCAGCCCCGGGACAGGGAACGGAAACACCATATATTTT.

The chain links TRBV28 to TRBJ1-4; D remains unclear. CDR1 is MDHEN, CDR2 SYDVKM, per germline. V was pared by 5 bases and J by 5 bases, with 15 bases between. CDR3 length: 15 residues. The CDR3, as DNA: TGTGCCAGCAGTCCGGTCACAGTAACAAATGAAAAACTGTTTTTT. This gives the protein CASSPVTVTNEKLFF.

The rearrangement joins TRBV5-1 to TRBJ1-3; D not certain. Trimming shortened V by 4 bases and J by 3 bases, and 8 bases separated the two germline ends. The CDR3 sequence is 13 residues long. Germline V lookup: CDR1 SGHRS, CDR2 YFSETQ. CDR3 sequence (DNA): TGCGCCAGCAGCCCTACCGGTGGAAACACCATATATTTT. Its protein is CASSPTGGNTIYF.

The chain carries TRBV11-2 and TRBJ1-2, with 8 positions matching TRBD1. The V gene end was trimmed by 9 bases and the J gene end by 0 bases; junction bases not matched to a gene: 12. The germline CDR1 and CDR2 sequences are SGHAT and FQNNGV. This CDR3 has 16 amino acids. This CDR3 is CASSPRTGRANYGYTF. The CDR3 DNA sequence: TGTGCCAGTTCACCTAGGACAGGGAGGGCTAACTATGGCTACACCTTC.

This clone was detected only once. This rearrangement joins TRBV18 to TRBJ2-3; D perhaps matches TRBD1 (5 bases). CDR1 and CDR2 (germline): KGHSH, LQKENI. With 8 bases removed from V and 3 bases from J, the gap between germline ends came to 15 bases. The CDR3 loop spans 14 amino acids. Here the CDR3 DNA reads TGTGCCAGCGCATCTGAGACAGTGACAGATACGCAGTATTTT. As protein: CASASETVTDTQYF.

The V and J genes are TRBV25-1 and TRBJ2-1; 9 positions agree with TRBD2. V lost 1 base and J lost 4; bases outside the gene matches: 5. The germline gives CDR1 MGHDK, CDR2 SYGVNS. The CDR3 totals 16 residues. CDR3 sequence reads: CASSESRAGGYNEQFF. DNA for the CDR3: TGTGCCAGCAGTGAATCTAGGGCGGGGGGGTACAATGAGCAGTTCTTC.

This clone was observed once. This chain connects TRBV19 to TRBJ2-2; the match to TRBD1 covers 7 bases. The CDR3 loop spans 14 amino acids. The germline V gene has CDR1 LNHDA and CDR2 SQIVND (reference sequence). J lost 7 bases, V lost 3 bases, and 5 bases had no gene match. The DNA of the CDR3 is TGTGCCAGTAGTATGGCAGGGGGTGTCGGGGAGCTGTTTTTT. Its protein product is CASSMAGGVGELFF.

The CDR3 loop reads CASSAGGSNQPQHF. The CDR3 DNA reads TGTGCCAGCAGCGCAGGGGGTAGCAATCAGCCCCAGCATTTT. The chain combines TRBV28 with TRBJ1-5; 7 bases are shared with TRBD1. The CDR3 consists of 14 residues. Unmatched junction bases numbered 2, after V lost 6 bases and J lost 0 bases. Looked up from germline, CDR1 is MDHEN and CDR2 is SYDVKM.

The V gene is TRBV5-1, the J gene TRBJ1-4, with D tentatively TRBD1 (5 bases). The CDR3 sequence is 13 residues long. Per the germline V gene, CDR1 is SGHRS and CDR2 is YFSETQ. Deletions cut 1 base from V and 6 bases from J, with 7 bases between. The DNA of the CDR3 is TGCGCCAGCAGCTTGCCAGGGTATGAAAAACTGTTTTTT. Translation: CASSLPGYEKLFF.

The chain links TRBV5-1 to TRBJ2-3; no clear D gene. The CDR3 sequence is 13 residues long. Germline-derived CDR1 and CDR2 are SGHRS and YFSETQ. V shed 5 bases and J shed 3 bases, with 10 bases lying between them. CDR3 amino acids: CASRHFWTDTQYF. For the CDR3, the DNA is TGCGCCAGCAGGCACTTCTGGACAGATACGCAGTATTTT.

The chain links TRBV23-1 to TRBJ2-2; a weak D match, TRBD1 (6 bases). TRBV23-1 counts as an open reading frame of uncertain function. The CDR3 length is 15 residues. Deletions cut 7 bases from V and 0 bases from J, with 12 bases between. The CDR3 DNA is TGCGCCAGCAAGGGGACACCTACGAACACCGGGGAGCTGTTTTTT. The encoded protein is CASKGTPTNTGELFF.

In DNA, the CDR3 is TGTGCCAGCAGCAGGGCGGGGGGGCCAAGGACGCAGTATTTT. It codes for CASSRAGGPRTQYF. J is TRBJ2-3 and V is TRBV5-4, with 9 positions matching TRBD2. V shed 4 bases and J 9 bases; nucleotides not matched to a gene: 9. The CDR3 length is 14 residues. Looked up from germline, CDR1 is SGHNT and CDR2 is YYREEE (reference sequence).

The rearrangement joins TRBV7-2 to TRBJ2-3; 9 bases agree with TRBD1. V dropped 5 bases and J dropped 4; count of bases not matched to a gene: 10. This CDR3 has 16 amino acids. CDR1 is SGHTA, CDR2 FQGNSA, per germline. The CDR3 bases are TGTGCCAGCAGCGCCCCCGGGACAGGGATCGCAGATACGCAGTATTTT. Translated, it gives CASSAPGTGIADTQYF.

The gene calls are TRBV21-1 and TRBJ1-5; the table calls TRBD1, which could not be checked here. TRBV21-1 is listed as a pseudogene. There are 15 residues in the CDR3. The CDR3 nucleotides are TGTGCCAGCAGCAAAATGGGGGCTTGTGATCAGCCCCAGCATTTT. Encoded protein: CASSKMGACDQPQHF.

The chain employs TRBV27 and TRBJ2-1; 14 bases agree with TRBD2. The trim removed 6 bases at V and 0 bases at J, leaving 7 bases unmatched. CDR1 MNHEY and CDR2 SMNVEV come from the germline V gene (reference sequence). The CDR3 covers 18 residues. The CDR3 is CASRPTSGGALSYNEQFF. The CDR3 DNA reads as TGTGCCAGCAGACCGACTAGCGGGGGGGCCCTCTCCTACAATGAGCAGTTCTTC.

CDR3 in amino acids: CASSRGGSGSRTDTQYF. CDR3 nucleotide sequence: TGTGCCAGCAGCCGCGGGGGGTCAGGCTCCCGCACAGATACGCAGTATTTT. The chain links TRBV9 to TRBJ2-3; 8 bases align to TRBD2. Losses at the gene ends were 4 bases for V and 1 base for J; bases not matched to a gene: 11. The CDR3 contains 17 residues. Germline lookup yields CDR1 SGDLS and CDR2 YYNGEE. Based on the CDR3 plus reference TRBV9 and TRBJ2-3, the full variable domain is DSGVTQTPKHLITATGQRVTLRCSPRSGDLSVYWYQQSLDQGLQFLIQYYNGEERAKGNILERFSAQQFPDLHSELNLSSLELGDSALYFCASSRGGSGSRTDTQYFGPGTRLTVL.